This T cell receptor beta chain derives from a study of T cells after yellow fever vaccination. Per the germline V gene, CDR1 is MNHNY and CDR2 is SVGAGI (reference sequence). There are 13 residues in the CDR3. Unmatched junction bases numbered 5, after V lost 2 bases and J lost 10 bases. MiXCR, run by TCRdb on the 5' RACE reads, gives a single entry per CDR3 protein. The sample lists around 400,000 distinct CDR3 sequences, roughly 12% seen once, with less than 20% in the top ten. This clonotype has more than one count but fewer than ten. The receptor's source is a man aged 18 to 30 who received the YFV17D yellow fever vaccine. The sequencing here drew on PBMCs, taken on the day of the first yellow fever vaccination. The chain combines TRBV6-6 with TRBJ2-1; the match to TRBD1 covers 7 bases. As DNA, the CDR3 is TGTGCCAGCAGTTACCAATGGGACAGCGAGCAGTTCTTC. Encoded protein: CASSYQWDSEQFF.